A single T cell receptor (beta chain) is shown here with its context. What it binds is not known. This sample was included in a study of T cells in Graves' hyperthyroidism and ophthalmopathy. General study findings and limits: In the blood, most expanded thyroid clonotypes above 0.001 appeared as well.

Exclusion of a patient resulted from uncontrolled infection, other autoimmune disease, pregnancy or lactation. Every diagnosis used clinical symptoms, serum thyroxine and TRAb, thyroid ultrasound and orbital computed tomography. The CDR3 covers 12 residues. Trimming pared 3 bases from V and 4 bases from J, leaving 6 bases between. TCR beta CDR3 regions were amplified from RNA. A set of HTBI primers served as the primers for a first-round RT-PCR of the TCR CDR3. Each CDR3 protein gets one entry after TCRdb re-called the multiplex PCR reads with MiXCR. The sample holds 750,000 to 900,000 distinct CDR3 sequences, about 38% seen once.

The V and J genes are TRBV12-3 or TRBV12-4 and TRBJ2-5; D is unclear. Sequencing used blood. This TCR was sampled from a man aged 18 to 30 with Graves' hyperthyroidism. CDR3: CASSFGTETQYF. DNA for the CDR3: TGTGCCAGCAGTTTCGGTACAGAGACCCAGTACTTC.